Each of the 17 T cell receptor beta chains below was sequenced from the same sample in a study of low-dose radiotherapy and immunotherapy resistance in tumors. Primers used for first-strand cDNA, a TRAV- and TRBV-specific set, covered both alpha and beta chains. TCR amplification involved around 22 PCR cycles with a constant-region primer and V-primer adapter. TCRdb fed the reads into MiXCR, producing one record per CDR3 protein. The sample holds around 80,000 distinct CDR3 sequences, over 15% seen once. Noted time point: after trial treatment. Treatment reported: LDRT plus nivolumab, ipilimumab, low-dose cyclophosphamide and aspirin (RACIN trial). Sample: PBMCs, taken after low-dose radiotherapy plus immunotherapy. Receptors were obtained from a male donor with prostate cancer.

This clonotype was counted ten times or more. This sequence joins TRBV20-1 and TRBJ2-1; TRBD2 matches at 8 bases. Germline lookup yields CDR1 DFQATT and CDR2 SNEGSKA (reference sequence). Trimming cost V 6 bases and J 5 bases; bases outside gene matches: 9. The CDR3 runs 14 residues. DNA of the CDR3: TGCAGTGCGAGTGGTAGCGGGGTAAACAATGAGCAGTTCTTC. This codes for CSASGSGVNNEQFF.

This clonotype was seen at least ten times. The rearrangement joins TRBV15 to TRBJ2-1, with D perhaps assigned TRBD1 or TRBD2 (6 bases each). Germline V lookup: CDR1 LNHNV, CDR2 YYDKDF (reference sequence). The CDR3 is made up of 15 amino acids. V was clipped by 0 bases and J by 4 bases, with 10 bases between them. The CDR3 is CATSREGGTYNEQFF. The CDR3 DNA reads TGTGCCACCAGCAGAGAAGGGGGGACATACAATGAGCAGTTCTTC.

V and J are TRBV4-1 and TRBJ1-5; 8 bases map to TRBD1. V shed 4 bases and J 5 bases; nucleotides not matched to a gene: 13. Germline CDR1 MGHRA, CDR2 YSYEKL. This CDR3 comprises 17 residues. The CDR3 here is CASSPRTGRSGDQPQHF. CDR3 DNA sequence: TGCGCCAGCAGCCCCAGGACAGGGAGGAGTGGAGATCAGCCCCAGCATTTT.

Many counts were recorded for this clonotype. This sequence joins TRBV28 and TRBJ2-2; D unresolved. Trimming stripped 1 base from V and 1 base from J, with 7 bases between. Germline lookup yields CDR1 MDHEN and CDR2 SYDVKM. The CDR3 is made up of 15 amino acids. The CDR3 region is CASSLFGMNTGELFF. DNA of the CDR3: TGTGCCAGCAGTTTATTTGGCATGAACACCGGGGAGCTGTTTTTT.

This clonotype was found many times. This chain links TRBV19 with TRBJ2-1; possible D gene TRBD2, 6 bases. The V end was cut by 10 bases, the J end by 2 bases, with 15 bases between. The length of the CDR3 is 14 residues. Germline values: CDR1 LNHDA, CDR2 SQIVND (reference sequence). CDR3 coding DNA: TGTGCCATCGGCAGGCGGGGAACCTACAATGAGCAGTTCTTC. This codes for CAIGRRGTYNEQFF.

Only a few counts were recorded for this clonotype. The rearrangement links TRBV7-2 to TRBJ2-1, with 10 bases fitting TRBD1. V lost 4 bases and J lost 9; bases outside the gene matches: 9. Germline loops: CDR1 SGHTA, CDR2 FQGNSA. The CDR3 loop spans 15 amino acids. The CDR3 spells CASSSSGTGAGEQFF. In DNA form, the CDR3 reads TGTGCCAGCAGCTCCTCCGGGACAGGGGCAGGTGAGCAGTTCTTC. The full variable domain, with the rest looked up from reference TRBV7-2 and TRBJ2-1, is GAGVSQSPSNKVTEKGKDVELRCDPISGHTALYWYRQSLGQGLEFLIYFQGNSAPDKSGLPSDRFSAERTGGSVSTLTIQRTQQEDSAVYLCASSSSGTGAGEQFFGPGTRLTVL.

This clonotype was detected many times. The V gene is TRBV4-3, the J gene TRBJ1-5; D gene unclear. V shed 4 bases and J shed 1 base, with 11 bases lying between them. Germline CDR1 and CDR2: LGHNA and YSLEER. The CDR3 consists of 15 residues. In DNA form, the CDR3 reads TGCGCCAGCAGCCCCACCTCTGGGAGCAATCAGCCCCAGCATTTT. It translates to CASSPTSGSNQPQHF.

This clonotype was detected ten times or more. V is TRBV7-8 and J is TRBJ2-5; D possibly matches TRBD1 or TRBD2 (5 bases each). The germline V gene encodes CDR1 SGHVS and CDR2 FQNEAQ. V was clipped by 5 bases and J by 2 bases, with 15 bases between them. This CDR3 region has 15 residues. The CDR3 sequence is CASSGWGTRQETQYF. The CDR3 nucleotides read TGTGCCAGCAGCGGATGGGGGACCAGACAAGAGACCCAGTACTTC.

This clonotype was seen repeatedly, ten times or more. V gene TRBV28 combines with J gene TRBJ2-6; D gene ambiguous. Germline assignment: CDR1 MDHEN and CDR2 SYDVKM. The germline V and J ends were trimmed by 6 bases and 0 bases, with 9 bases remaining between them. This CDR3 region has 15 residues. The CDR3 is CASSSWSSGANVLTF. In DNA form, the CDR3 reads TGTGCCAGCAGCTCATGGAGCTCTGGGGCCAACGTCCTGACTTTC.

This clonotype was counted ten times or more. CDR3 sequence reads: CASRNTGGTEAFF. The DNA of the CDR3 is TGTGCCAGCCGGAACACAGGGGGCACTGAAGCTTTCTTT. The chain employs TRBV12-3 or TRBV12-4 and TRBJ1-1, with 8 positions matching TRBD1. The J segment lost 4 bases and the V segment lost 8 bases, leaving 6 bases of the junction unmatched. This CDR3 contains 13 residues.

In this sample, this clonotype turned up many times. J is TRBJ2-7 and V is TRBV6-2 or TRBV6-3; D ambiguous. Trimming took 5 bases from V and 5 from J, leaving 13 bases between them. The CDR3 has 13 amino acids. Germline V gives CDR1 MNHEY, CDR2 SVGEGT. The CDR3 sequence: CASSARDGDEQYF. The CDR3 DNA reads as TGTGCCAGCAGTGCCAGAGACGGTGACGAGCAGTACTTC.

In this sample, this clonotype turned up many times. The chain recombines TRBV5-1 with TRBJ2-1; 11 bases map to TRBD2. The trim removed 4 bases at V and 5 bases at J, leaving 8 bases unmatched. The CDR3 is 16 residues long. Germline CDR1 is SGHRS and CDR2 is YFSETQ. CDR3: CASSGTSGGGNNEQFF. The DNA for the CDR3 is TGCGCCAGCAGCGGGACTAGCGGAGGGGGTAACAATGAGCAGTTCTTC.

This clonotype turned up a few times. This rearrangement joins TRBV20-1 to TRBJ2-1, with 7 bases lining up with TRBD1. The ends lost 7 bases at V and 8 bases at J; junction bases unmatched: 17. Germline V gene lookup returns CDR1 DFQATT and CDR2 SNEGSKA (reference sequence). The CDR3 is 15 amino acids. The DNA of the CDR3 is TGCAGTGAGGGGGCCGGATGGGAGTCGAGGGATGAGCAGTTCTTC. Its protein is CSEGAGWESRDEQFF.

This clonotype was observed many times. Here the CDR3 reads CSAGQGAYEQYF. The CDR3 nucleotides read TGCAGTGCTGGACAGGGGGCCTACGAGCAGTACTTC. The V gene is TRBV20-1, the J gene TRBJ2-7; 10 positions agree with TRBD1. V was pared by 5 bases and J by 2 bases, with 0 bases of the junction left unmatched. CDR1 is DFQATT and CDR2 is SNEGSKA in the germline V gene (reference sequence). The CDR3 is 12 residues long.

This clonotype was observed at least ten times. The gene calls are TRBV3-1 and TRBJ2-1; D gene unclear. CDR1 and CDR2 from the germline V gene are LGHDT and YNNKEL (reference sequence). The CDR3 length is 14 residues. V was pared by 0 bases and J by 6 bases, with 9 bases between. CDR3 coding DNA: TGTGCCAGCAGCCAAGAGCGAGGAATCAATGAGCAGTTCTTC. Protein sequence: CASSQERGINEQFF.

This clonotype was found many times. The chain joins TRBV29-1 to TRBJ1-3; 8 bases fit TRBD1. Germline V lookup: CDR1 SQVTM, CDR2 ANQGSEA. This CDR3 comprises 15 residues. J lost 4 bases, V lost 7 bases, and 12 bases had no gene match. This CDR3 is CSGQTGGHFGNTIYF. CDR3 DNA: TGCAGCGGACAAACAGGGGGACATTTCGGAAACACCATATATTTT.

As concerns this clonotype: A much larger clonotype is one base distant, so this may be a read error. The chain has TRBV7-2 and TRBJ2-3; D remains ambiguous. V shed 5 bases and J shed 7 bases, with 10 bases lying between them. Germline lookup yields CDR1 SGHTA and CDR2 FQGNSA. CDR3 length: 12 amino acids. CDR3 amino acids: CASSPYAHTQYF. The CDR3 DNA follows: TGTGCCAGCAGCCCTTACGCACATACGCAGTATTTT.